This TCR beta chain originates from a study of response to subunit inactivated influenza vaccine. Study-wide findings and caveats: With each seasonal influenza vaccination, the authors suggested, few new T cells are recruited.

Each CDR3 protein is one row after TCRdb ran MiXCR on the RT-PCR reads. The sample shows around 520,000 distinct CDR3 sequences, 10% to 15% of them seen only once. About this clonotype itself: Antigen: not known.

The CDR3 is 12 residues long. Germline V gene data show CDR1 as SGDLS and CDR2 as YYNGEE. V dropped 3 bases and J dropped 7; count of bases not matched to a gene: 2. The sample here was PBMCs from blood, taken on the day of vaccination. The chain links TRBV9 to TRBJ2-5; 8 bases fit TRBD2. The sequence was collected from a man between 50 and 59 years old who received an inactivated influenza vaccine. The CDR3 DNA sequence: TGTGCCAGCAGCGCGAGCGGGGGGACCCAGTACTTC. Protein sequence: CASSASGGTQYF.